Shown below are 30 T cell receptor beta chains from a single sample sequenced in a study of T-cell memory formation after mild COVID-19. TCRdb redid the calling of the 5' RACE reads with MiXCR, one entry per CDR3 protein. Of about 440,000 distinct CDR3 sequences listed, roughly 20% are singletons. The sample comprised PBMCs or a T cell subset sorted from them (not recorded which). These receptors were obtained from an adult woman who had mild COVID-19 (a few samples of this study predate the infection). Cell type and time point are not known.

This sequence joins TRBV24-1 and TRBJ2-5; maybe TRBD1 (6 bases). Germline values: CDR1 KGHDR, CDR2 SFDVKD. V was clipped by 5 bases and J by 1 base, with 16 bases between them. The CDR3 consists of 16 residues. The CDR3 protein is CATSATGSVLQETQYF. DNA of the CDR3: TGTGCCACCAGTGCCACAGGGTCCGTCCTCCAAGAGACCCAGTACTTC.

The gene calls are TRBV19 and TRBJ2-2; 12 nucleotides agree with TRBD1. V was clipped by 7 bases and J by 5 bases; unmatched bases: 8. The CDR3 has 16 residues. The germline V gene has CDR1 LNHDA and CDR2 SQIVND (reference sequence). The CDR3 coding sequence is TGTGCCAGTATCGGGACAGGGGGCCGTCTGACCGGGGAGCTGTTTTTT. Protein sequence: CASIGTGGRLTGELFF.

This clonotype was counted a few times. The chain recombines TRBV7-2 with TRBJ2-1; 9 bases match TRBD2. The junction had 6 bases not matched to a gene; V was cut back by 1 base and J by 2 bases. In germline, CDR1 is SGHTA, CDR2 FQGNSA. The CDR3 is 17 residues long. CDR3 amino acids: CASSLVVAGATYNEQFF. The CDR3 nucleotides are TGTGCCAGCAGCTTAGTGGTAGCGGGGGCTACCTACAATGAGCAGTTCTTC.

This clonotype was seen more than once but under ten times. This sequence joins TRBV10-3 and TRBJ2-7; D uncertain. CDR1 ENHRY and CDR2 SYGVKD come from the germline V gene. Trimming cost V 6 bases and J 3 bases, with 9 bases left between them. This CDR3 has 12 amino acids. The CDR3 spells CAIRSVLYEQYF. Written as DNA, the CDR3 is TGTGCCATCAGGAGCGTACTCTACGAGCAGTACTTC.

This clonotype has more than one count but fewer than ten. This sequence joins TRBV12-3 or TRBV12-4 and TRBJ1-5, with TRBD1 identical over 7 bases. V was clipped by 6 bases and J by 0 bases; unmatched bases: 5. The CDR3 has 15 amino acids. CDR3 residues: CASSLDRLSNQPQHF. In DNA form, the CDR3 reads TGTGCCAGCAGCTTGGACAGGCTTAGCAATCAGCCCCAGCATTTT.

This clonotype was recorded many times. The rearrangement joins TRBV5-1 to TRBJ1-5; no clear D gene. V was pared by 0 bases and J by 2 bases, with 6 bases between. The CDR3 contains 14 residues. CDR1 SGHRS and CDR2 YFSETQ come from the germline V gene. The CDR3 sequence is CASSLDGGNQPQHF. The CDR3 region has the DNA TGCGCCAGCAGCTTGGATGGGGGCAATCAGCCCCAGCATTTT.

The CDR3 region is CSVVRASRGPNEQFF. In nucleotides, the CDR3 is TGCAGCGTTGTTCGCGCCTCACGGGGCCCCAATGAGCAGTTCTTC. V and J are TRBV29-1 and TRBJ2-1; D tentatively reads TRBD1 or TRBD2 (5 bases each). Germline V CDR1 and CDR2: SQVTM, ANQGSEA. V was shortened by 4 bases and J by 6 bases, with 19 bases between the two germline ends. The CDR3 totals 15 residues.

This clonotype has more than one count but fewer than ten. The chain links TRBV5-1 to TRBJ2-1, with 8 nucleotides matching TRBD2. Trimming cost V 6 bases and J 6 bases; bases outside gene matches: 11. Germline V lookup: CDR1 SGHRS, CDR2 YFSETQ. CDR3 size: 15 residues. CDR3 DNA: TGCGCCAGCACCCCTGTCGGGGGGGGAGGCAATGAGCAGTTCTTC. It is translated as CASTPVGGGGNEQFF.

This clonotype showed up just once. The chain couples TRBV18 to TRBJ2-7, with TRBD1 matching over 9 bases. The trim removed 2 bases at V and 3 bases at J, leaving 5 bases unmatched. Germline CDR1 and CDR2: KGHSH and LQKENI. The CDR3 is 15 residues long. CDR3 protein: CASSPGTGTVYEQYF. CDR3 nucleotides: TGTGCCAGCTCACCAGGGACAGGGACCGTCTACGAGCAGTACTTC.

The chain has TRBV7-8 and TRBJ1-2, with no clear D. The length of the CDR3 is 14 residues. The germline CDR1 and CDR2 sequences are SGHVS and FQNEAQ. Trimming pared 5 bases from V and 4 bases from J, leaving 14 bases between. The CDR3 is CASSPVALGYGYTF. The CDR3 bases are TGTGCCAGCAGCCCCGTAGCTCTCGGCTATGGCTACACCTTC. Together with reference TRBV7-8 and TRBJ1-2, the CDR3 gives the full variable domain: GAGVSQSPRYKVAKRGQDVALRCDPISGHVSLFWYQQALGQGPEFLTYFQNEAQLDKSGLPSDRFFAERPEGSVSTLKIQRTQQEDSAVYLCASSPVALGYGYTFGSGTRLTVV.

The CDR3 nucleotides are TGTGCCAGCAGTTACGAAAAGGGACAGGGGTACGAGCAGTACTTC. Its translation is CASSYEKGQGYEQYF. The chain joins TRBV6-5 to TRBJ2-7; TRBD1 matches 10 bases. The V gene's germline CDR1 is MNHEY and CDR2 SVGAGI. This CDR3 spans 15 amino acids. V dropped 2 bases and J dropped 4; count of bases not matched to a gene: 5.

The chain uses TRBV5-1 and TRBJ2-1; D is perhaps TRBD2 (6 bases). Germline V gene data show CDR1 as SGHRS and CDR2 as YFSETQ. Deletions cut 5 bases from V and 7 bases from J, with 16 bases between. The CDR3 runs to 14 residues. The CDR3 sequence is CASRIDSRGNEQFF. CDR3 nucleotide sequence: TGCGCCAGCAGGATCGACTCCCGGGGGAATGAGCAGTTCTTC.

This clonotype was found many times. The genes are TRBV7-9 and TRBJ1-4; possibly TRBD1 for D (5 bases). V lost 5 bases and J lost 0, with 10 bases in between. The germline V gene encodes CDR1 SEHNR and CDR2 FQNEAQ (reference sequence). This CDR3 spans 15 amino acids. CDR3 region: CASSPGLSTNEKLFF. DNA for the CDR3: TGTGCCAGCAGCCCAGGGCTCTCAACTAATGAAAAACTGTTTTTT.

This clonotype was counted between two and nine times. This chain's CDR3 is CASGRGQGVAEAFF. The CDR3 DNA is TGTGCCAGCGGCCGGGGACAGGGGGTAGCTGAAGCTTTCTTT. This rearrangement joins TRBV2 to TRBJ1-1; 11 positions match TRBD1. The CDR3 runs 14 residues. V dropped 8 bases and J dropped 6; count of bases not matched to a gene: 8. The germline CDR1 and CDR2 sequences are SNHLY and FYNNEI.

V is TRBV7-2 and J is TRBJ2-5; 13 nucleotides line up with TRBD2. The CDR3 is 16 amino acids. V trimming: 2 bases; J trimming: 5 bases; junction bases outside the gene matches: 5. Germline CDR1 is SGHTA and CDR2 is FQGNSA. DNA of the CDR3: TGTGCCAGCAGCTTAAGGACTAGCGGGAGTGTTGAGACCCAGTACTTC. Translation gives CASSLRTSGSVETQYF.

This clonotype was counted a few times. J is TRBJ2-7 and V is TRBV7-2, with 8 bases lining up with TRBD2. V was clipped by 5 bases and J by 5 bases; unmatched bases: 8. From germline, CDR1 is SGHTA and CDR2 FQGNSA. The CDR3 covers 14 residues. The CDR3 DNA reads as TGTGCCAGCAGCGCGGGGGGTAGGGGTAACGAGCAGTACTTC. It specifies CASSAGGRGNEQYF.

This clonotype was found a few times. The chain employs TRBV12-3 or TRBV12-4 and TRBJ2-7, with 10 nucleotides matching TRBD1. This CDR3 comprises 14 residues. Losses at the gene ends were 5 bases for V and 0 bases for J; bases not matched to a gene: 1. In DNA, the CDR3 is TGTGCCAGCAGTCGACAGGGGGCCTCCTACGAGCAGTACTTC. Residues: CASSRQGASYEQYF.

Only a few counts were recorded for this clonotype. The gene calls are TRBV5-1 and TRBJ1-1; unclear D gene. CDR1 and CDR2 from the germline V gene are SGHRS and YFSETQ. Trimming took 4 bases from V and 5 from J, leaving 18 bases between them. The CDR3 has 15 amino acids. The CDR3 here is CASSPWRSRVTEAFF. The DNA of the CDR3 is TGCGCCAGCAGCCCCTGGCGTAGTAGGGTGACTGAAGCTTTCTTT.

The CDR3 reads CASSPSVYTEAFF. The CDR3 DNA reads as TGTGCCAGCAGCCCCTCTGTATACACTGAAGCTTTCTTT. V usage is TRBV7-2 and J usage is TRBJ1-1; D call uncertain. Trimming removed 5 bases at V and 3 bases at J, with 10 bases between. The V gene's germline CDR1 is SGHTA and CDR2 FQGNSA. The CDR3 has 13 residues.

The rearrangement joins TRBV7-9 to TRBJ2-7; D perhaps matches TRBD2 (6 bases). Looked up from germline, CDR1 is SEHNR and CDR2 is FQNEAQ (reference sequence). The CDR3 runs 13 residues. With 5 bases removed from V and 3 bases from J, the gap between germline ends came to 11 bases. The CDR3 sequence is CASSAGRNYEQYF. The CDR3 DNA reads as TGTGCCAGCAGCGCGGGACGGAACTACGAGCAGTACTTC.

This clonotype was seen a handful of times. The rearrangement links TRBV5-4 to TRBJ1-1; no firm D call. This CDR3 is 14 amino acids long. With 6 bases removed from V and 6 bases from J, the gap between germline ends came to 18 bases. The germline V gene has CDR1 SGHNT and CDR2 YYREEE (reference sequence). CDR3 sequence: CASTSGRIGSEAFF. The CDR3 region has the DNA TGTGCCAGCACCTCCGGCCGCATCGGGTCTGAAGCTTTCTTT.

The chain links TRBV20-1 to TRBJ2-5, with 10 bases lining up with TRBD1. Germline CDR1 DFQATT, CDR2 SNEGSKA (reference sequence). V trimming: 0 bases; J trimming: 5 bases; junction bases outside the gene matches: 9. The CDR3 contains 16 residues. CDR3 residues: CSARDTGTGVGETQYF. For the CDR3, the DNA is TGCAGTGCTAGAGACACGGGGACAGGGGTTGGGGAGACCCAGTACTTC.

This clonotype was seen many times. The chain uses TRBV11-3 and TRBJ1-1, with a tentative D call TRBD1 (5 bases). Trimming cost V 0 bases and J 2 bases, with 13 bases left between them. Germline V gives CDR1 SGHNT, CDR2 YENEEA. The CDR3 totals 16 residues. The CDR3 bases are TGTGCCAGCAGCTTAGATGGAAGGGGCGGTAACACTGAAGCTTTCTTT. Translated, it gives CASSLDGRGGNTEAFF.

The V and J genes are TRBV20-1 and TRBJ2-3; 9 nucleotides match TRBD2. This CDR3 region has 15 residues. The V segment lost 3 bases and the J segment 4 bases; nucleotides outside the gene matches: 8. CDR1 DFQATT and CDR2 SNEGSKA come from the germline V gene (reference sequence). The CDR3: CSARLASGMSDTQYF. CDR3 nucleotides: TGCAGTGCTAGGTTGGCTAGCGGGATGTCAGATACGCAGTATTTT.

The chain uses TRBV20-1 and TRBJ2-7, with 9 bases identical to TRBD1. The V gene end was trimmed by 6 bases and the J gene end by 3 bases; junction bases not matched to a gene: 6. This CDR3 has 13 residues. Germline assignment: CDR1 DFQATT and CDR2 SNEGSKA (reference sequence). CDR3 in DNA: TGCAGTGCCACTCCGGGACAGGGCTACGAGCAGTACTTC. It is translated as CSATPGQGYEQYF.

The chain couples TRBV7-2 to TRBJ2-1; D uncertain. V was shortened by 6 bases and J by 9 bases, with 15 bases between the two germline ends. The V gene's germline CDR1 is SGHTA and CDR2 FQGNSA. The length of the CDR3 is 13 residues. The CDR3 DNA follows: TGTGCCAGCAGTCCTAGTGGGCGGAGTGAGCAGTTCTTC. Protein: CASSPSGRSEQFF.

This chain links TRBV20-1 with TRBJ2-6; no definite D call. V gave up 3 bases and J gave up 0 bases, with 9 bases separating them. This CDR3 comprises 15 residues. The germline gives CDR1 DFQATT, CDR2 SNEGSKA (reference sequence). Here the CDR3 reads CSASRTDSGANVLTF. CDR3 nucleotides: TGCAGTGCTAGTCGGACGGACTCTGGGGCCAACGTCCTGACTTTC.

J is TRBJ1-5 and V is TRBV18, with D perhaps TRBD1 (6 bases). Trimming took off 5 bases at V and 4 bases at J, with 12 bases between the two ends. This CDR3 has 14 amino acids. CDR1 and CDR2 (germline): KGHSH, LQKENI. In DNA, the CDR3 is TGTGCCAGCTCATCTTCAGGGGTAAATCAGCCCCAGCATTTT. Its translation: CASSSSGVNQPQHF.

This clonotype was detected only a few times. The chain uses TRBV30 and TRBJ1-6; 7 nucleotides agree with TRBD1. V lost 2 bases to trimming and J lost 7 bases; unmatched junction nucleotides: 5. The length of the CDR3 is 14 residues. CDR1 and CDR2 from the germline V gene are GTSNPN and SVGIG (reference sequence). The CDR3 reads CAWSLGQSNSPLHF. The CDR3 bases are TGTGCCTGGAGTCTGGGACAGTCAAATTCACCCCTCCACTTT. The entire variable domain, with the rest obtained from reference TRBV30 and TRBJ1-6, is as follows: SQTIHQWPATLVQPVGSPLSLECTVEGTSNPNLYWYRQAAGRGLQLLFYSVGIGQISSEVPQNLSASRPQDRQFILSSKKLLLSDSGFYLCAWSLGQSNSPLHFGNGTRLTVT.

V gene TRBV7-9 combines with J gene TRBJ1-5; the match to TRBD1 covers 8 bases. The CDR3 sequence is 16 residues long. CDR1 is SEHNR and CDR2 is FQNEAQ in the germline V gene (reference sequence). V shed 5 bases and J 3 bases; nucleotides not matched to a gene: 9. CDR3 coding DNA: TGTGCCAGCAGCCCCGCGGGGACAGGCGTCAATCAGCCCCAGCATTTT. Protein: CASSPAGTGVNQPQHF.